The 14 T cell receptor beta chains reported below all come from one sample, sequenced in a study of blood T cells in healthy people across ages. Combining a sample-barcoded 5' primer with a J-beta primer mix, a second PCR ran for about 6 to 11 cycles. TCRdb re-called the 5' RACE reads through MiXCR, storing one row per CDR3 protein. Among about 1 million distinct CDR3 sequences listed, less than 50% were seen once. The source material was blood. These receptors originate from a woman aged 60-75 years in good health.

The chain has TRBV20-1 and TRBJ2-7; D is undetermined. The CDR3 extends over 13 amino acids. Germline values: CDR1 DFQATT, CDR2 SNEGSKA (reference sequence). V was clipped by 3 bases and J by 12 bases, with 21 bases between them. CDR3 region: CSARDAGKETRYF. As DNA, the CDR3 is TGCAGTGCTAGGGATGCAGGCAAAGAGACCCGGTACTTC.

V usage is TRBV6-5 and J usage is TRBJ2-4; D might be TRBD1 (5 bases). The J call could be wrong; TRBJ2-7 is a better fit for the DNA end. CDR1 MNHEY and CDR2 SVGAGI come from the germline V gene. The length of the CDR3 is 16 residues. The CDR3 DNA is TGTGCCAGCAGTTATATCCGTCAGGGTCCACCTTACGAGCAGTACTTC. It codes for CASSYIRQGPPYEQYF.

As for this clonotype: With a much larger clone just one base away, this may be a read error. The rearrangement links TRBV25-1 to TRBJ2-5; D gene ambiguous. The end of the DNA aligns better with TRBJ2-7, so the J call may be wrong. CDR1 is MGHDK, CDR2 SYGVNS, per germline. There are 12 residues in the CDR3. The DNA for the CDR3 is TGTGCCAGCAGTGCCTGCCCTGGCGAGCAGTACTTC. This encodes CASSACPGEQYF.

This chain connects TRBV20-1 to TRBJ2-5, with 11 bases matching TRBD2. The J call is uncertain, as TRBJ2-7 better fits the DNA end. Germline V gives CDR1 DFQATT, CDR2 SNEGSKA (reference sequence). The CDR3 has 17 amino acids. CDR3 residues: CSATRPTGTSGFYEQYF. CDR3 coding DNA: TGCAGTGCAACTCGACCTACCGGGACTAGCGGCTTCTACGAGCAGTACTTC.

This clonotype has just a few counts. CDR3 protein: CASSLTGSGNSPLHF. CDR3 nucleotide sequence: TGTGCCAGCAGCTTGACAGGGTCTGGTAATTCACCCCTCCACTTT. The rearrangement joins TRBV7-2 to TRBJ1-6, with 7 bases fitting TRBD1. With 3 bases clipped from V and 6 bases from J, the junction kept 5 bases outside the gene matches. This CDR3 has 15 amino acids. The germline CDR1 and CDR2 sequences are SGHTA and FQGNSA.

The V call is TRBV27, the J call TRBJ2-5, with D possibly being TRBD1 (5 bases). The germline CDR1 and CDR2 sequences are MNHEY and SMNVEV (reference sequence). V lost 6 bases and J lost 2, with 19 bases in between. The CDR3 covers 16 residues. CDR3 amino acids: CASRPFGAGLQETQYF. CDR3 DNA: TGTGCCAGCAGACCTTTTGGGGCAGGGCTTCAAGAGACCCAGTACTTC.

The chain carries TRBV12-3 or TRBV12-4 and TRBJ2-2; perhaps TRBD1 as D (6 bases). The V and J ends lost 7 bases and 7 bases respectively, with 13 bases between them. The CDR3 contains 13 residues. CDR3 DNA: TGTGCCAGCACCCTGGACAGAGGCGGGGAGCTGTTTTTT. It specifies CASTLDRGGELFF.

A word on this clonotype: This may come from a read error, since a much larger clone is one base off. The V gene is TRBV20-1, the J gene TRBJ2-3, with TRBD2 identical over 7 bases. The CDR3 has 14 amino acids. CDR1 is DFQATT and CDR2 is SNEGSKA in the germline V gene (reference sequence). The CDR3 sequence is CTASLVGGRDTQYF. CDR3 in DNA: TGCACTGCTAGCTTAGTGGGAGGGAGAGATACGCAGTATTTT.

This clonotype was seen only a few times. J is TRBJ2-5 and V is TRBV29-1; a possible D gene is TRBD1 (5 bases). Near its end, the DNA agrees better with TRBJ2-1, so the J call may be wrong. The germline V gene has CDR1 SQVTM and CDR2 ANQGSEA. The CDR3 length is 12 residues. CDR3 bases: TGCAGCGGGGGCAGTCACCAAGAGACCCAGTTCTTC. Translating it yields CSGGSHQETQFF.

This clonotype was counted a single time. This may stem from a read error, because a much larger clone lies one nucleotide away. The chain links TRBV28 to TRBJ2-3; either TRBD1 or TRBD2 may fit D (5 bases each). The V gene's germline CDR1 is MDHEN and CDR2 SYDVKM. V was cut by 5 bases and J by 3 bases, with 15 bases left in between. This CDR3 contains 15 residues. In nucleotides, the CDR3 is TGTGCCAGCAGTCCCCCCCCGGGGCTAACAGATACGCAGTATTTT. It translates to CASSPPPGLTDTQYF.

This clonotype was found a few times. The chain employs TRBV6-5 and TRBJ1-1; D is undetermined. The V end was cut by 2 bases, the J end by 5 bases, with 9 bases between. Germline CDR1 MNHEY, CDR2 SVGAGI. CDR3 length: 13 amino acids. In nucleotides, the CDR3 is TGTGCCAGCAGTTACAGGTCGAGTACTGAAGCTTTCTTT. As protein: CASSYRSSTEAFF.

This sequence joins TRBV4-1 and TRBJ2-3, with D tentatively TRBD1 (6 bases). The length of the CDR3 is 16 residues. The V gene lost 1 base and the J gene lost 3 bases, with 14 bases spanning the gap. CDR1 MGHRA and CDR2 YSYEKL come from the germline V gene. CDR3 sequence (DNA): TGCGCCAGCAGCCAAGCTGCTGGGGGCAGGACAGATACGCAGTATTTT. Its translation: CASSQAAGGRTDTQYF.

The V call is TRBV9, the J call TRBJ2-2, with TRBD1 matching 11 bases. The germline V gene encodes CDR1 SGDLS and CDR2 YYNGEE. V lost 2 bases to trimming and J lost 5 bases; unmatched junction nucleotides: 5. The CDR3 is made up of 16 amino acids. The CDR3 nucleotides read TGTGCCAGCAGCGTTGGGGACAGGGGGTTGACCGGGGAGCTGTTTTTT. Its protein product is CASSVGDRGLTGELFF. Combining the CDR3 with reference TRBV9 and TRBJ2-2 gives the whole variable domain DSGVTQTPKHLITATGQRVTLRCSPRSGDLSVYWYQQSLDQGLQFLIQYYNGEERAKGNILERFSAQQFPDLHSELNLSSLELGDSALYFCASSVGDRGLTGELFFGEGSRLTVL.

The chain has TRBV20-1 and TRBJ2-5; TRBD2 is a possible D gene (6 bases). With 3 bases removed from V and 1 base from J, the gap between germline ends came to 15 bases. The germline V gene encodes CDR1 DFQATT and CDR2 SNEGSKA (reference sequence). There are 15 residues in the CDR3. The CDR3 DNA reads as TGCAGTGCTAGCGGGGGACGGGAACTCCAAGAGACCCAGTACTTC. Its protein is CSASGGRELQETQYF.